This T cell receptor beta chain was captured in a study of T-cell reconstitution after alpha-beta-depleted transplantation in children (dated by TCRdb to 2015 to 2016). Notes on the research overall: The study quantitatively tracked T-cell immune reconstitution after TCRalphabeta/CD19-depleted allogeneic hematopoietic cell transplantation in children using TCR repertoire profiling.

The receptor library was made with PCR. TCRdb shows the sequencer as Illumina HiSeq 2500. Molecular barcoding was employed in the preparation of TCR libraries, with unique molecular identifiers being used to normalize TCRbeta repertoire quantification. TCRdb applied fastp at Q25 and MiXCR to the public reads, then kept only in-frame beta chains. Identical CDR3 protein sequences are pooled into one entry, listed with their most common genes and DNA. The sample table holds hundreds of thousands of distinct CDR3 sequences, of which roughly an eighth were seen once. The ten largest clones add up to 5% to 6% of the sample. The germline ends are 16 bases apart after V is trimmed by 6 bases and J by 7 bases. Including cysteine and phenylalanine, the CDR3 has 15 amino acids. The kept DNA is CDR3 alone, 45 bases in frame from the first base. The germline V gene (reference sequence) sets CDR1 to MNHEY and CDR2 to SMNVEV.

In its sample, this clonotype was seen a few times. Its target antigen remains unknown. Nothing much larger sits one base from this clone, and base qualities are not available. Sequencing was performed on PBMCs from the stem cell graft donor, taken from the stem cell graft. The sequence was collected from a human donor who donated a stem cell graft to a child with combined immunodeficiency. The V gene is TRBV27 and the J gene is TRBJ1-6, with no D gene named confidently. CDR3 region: CASSLGVGRNSPLHF. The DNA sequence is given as TGTGCCAGCAGCTTGGGTGTAGGTCGCAATTCACCCCTCCACTTT.